This TCR beta chain was documented in a study of blood T cell repertoires in COVID-19. Study details: Whether acute or convalescent, the COVID-19 samples came from the United States, Italy and Spain.

V shed 3 bases and J shed 2 bases, with 5 bases lying between them. The CDR3 runs to 12 residues. From germline, CDR1 is SQVTM and CDR2 ANQGSEA. Cohort 3 recovery required two negative PCRs, clearance, or symptom resolution. The repertoire was sequenced with immunoSEQ multiplex PCR; TCRdb's copy has only in-frame clones and lacks some. The sample contains roughly 310,000 clones, more than 75% of which appear only once. The chain links TRBV29-1 to TRBJ2-1; D remains ambiguous. This receptor was taken from a man between 60 and 75 years old who had recovered from COVID-19. The specimen was PBMCs or T cells enriched from blood (not recorded which). The CDR3 sequence: CSVDYTYNEQFF. DNA of the CDR3: TGCAGCGTTGATTATACCTACAATGAGCAGTTCTTC.